This T cell receptor (beta chain) was found in a study of metastatic and nonmetastatic thyroid tumors. As for the study in general: It was across blood and tumor or nodule tissue from malignant and benign thyroid patients that repertoires were compared.

Methods used by the authors: Across clinicopathological groups, CDR3 differences served as the basis for building a distant-metastasis classifier for papillary thyroid cancer. TCRdb re-analyzed the PCR reads through MiXCR. These V and J calls are TCRdb output, not the study's own analysis. Here the sample spans over 10,000 clones, roughly 31% being singletons. Ten or more counts support this clone. Its antigen remains unidentified. Patients had received no treatment of any kind before thyroid surgery. Study outcomes and limitations: It was reportedly found that TCR beta diversity was significantly higher in malignant thyroid tumors than in benign nodules, a difference seen in both blood and tumor samples.

V was trimmed by 0 bases and J by 1 base, leaving 11 bases between them. The CDR3 is made up of 16 amino acids. This sequence originates from a male donor with papillary thyroid cancer or a benign thyroid nodule (not recorded which). Some clones in this sample may be carry-over from other donors' samples. This sequence joins TRBV12-3 or TRBV12-4 and TRBJ2-3, with D possibly matching TRBD1 (6 bases). The sample was tumor tissue. The CDR3 DNA reads as TGTGCCAGCAGTTTAGCTACAGGGTTAGGCACAGATACGCAGTATTTT. Translation: CASSLATGLGTDTQYF.